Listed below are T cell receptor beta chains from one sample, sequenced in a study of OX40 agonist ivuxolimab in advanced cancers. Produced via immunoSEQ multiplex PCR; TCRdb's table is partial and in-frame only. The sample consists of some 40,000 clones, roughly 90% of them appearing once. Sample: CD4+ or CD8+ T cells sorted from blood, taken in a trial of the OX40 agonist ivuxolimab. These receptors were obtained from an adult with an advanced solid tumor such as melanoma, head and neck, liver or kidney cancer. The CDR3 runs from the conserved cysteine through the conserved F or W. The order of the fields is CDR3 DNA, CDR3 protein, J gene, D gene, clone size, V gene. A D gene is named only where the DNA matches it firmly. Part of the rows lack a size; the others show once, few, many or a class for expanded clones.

CDR3nt: TGTGCCAGCAGCCTCGCCGGGACAGTCTCCTACGAGCAGTACTTC; CDR3aa: CASSLAGTVSYEQYF; j_gene: TRBJ2-7; d_gene: TRBD1; abundance: NA; v_gene: TRBV11-1
CDR3nt: TGTGCCAGCAGTTTAGGGACAGACAAAGAAGCTTTCTTT; CDR3aa: CASSLGTDKEAFF; j_gene: TRBJ1-1; d_gene: TRBD1; abundance: NA; v_gene: TRBV27
CDR3nt: TGTGCCAGCAGTCAACAGCTGAATGAGCAGTTCTTC; CDR3aa: CASSQQLNEQFF; j_gene: TRBJ2-1; d_gene: NA; abundance: NA; v_gene: TRBV27
CDR3nt: TGTGCCAGCAGTTTATCACCCGGGAACACTGAAGCTTTCTTT; CDR3aa: CASSLSPGNTEAFF; j_gene: TRBJ1-1; d_gene: NA; abundance: NA; v_gene: TRBV27
CDR3nt: TGTGCCAGCAGCTTAGGACTAGCGGTCTACAATGAGCAGTTCTTC; CDR3aa: CASSLGLAVYNEQFF; j_gene: TRBJ2-1; d_gene: TRBD2; abundance: few; v_gene: TRBV11-2
CDR3nt: TGTGCCAGCAGCACGAACACTGAAGCTTTCTTT; CDR3aa: CASSTNTEAFF; j_gene: TRBJ1-1; d_gene: NA; abundance: NA; v_gene: TRBV5-4
CDR3nt: TGTGCCAGCAGTGAAGTAAGGCACAGGGTGAACACTGAAGCTTTCTTT; CDR3aa: CASSEVRHRVNTEAFF; j_gene: TRBJ1-1; d_gene: NA; abundance: NA; v_gene: TRBV6-1
CDR3nt: TGTGCCAGCAGCCACCGGGACAGGAGTTACGAGCAGTACTTC; CDR3aa: CASSHRDRSYEQYF; j_gene: TRBJ2-7; d_gene: TRBD1; abundance: once; v_gene: TRBV7-9
CDR3nt: TGTGCCAGCAGTCTCACAGGGATCCCTGGAAACACCATATATTTT; CDR3aa: CASSLTGIPGNTIYF; j_gene: TRBJ1-3; d_gene: NA; abundance: NA; v_gene: TRBV2
CDR3nt: TGTGCCAGCGGGGACTCCCTGATCTTCACAGATACGCAGTATTTT; CDR3aa: CASGDSLIFTDTQYF; j_gene: TRBJ2-3; d_gene: NA; abundance: NA; v_gene: TRBV7-8
CDR3nt: TGTGCCAGCAGCTTAGATAGACACGTCGGGGAGTACCAAGAGACCCAGTACTTC; CDR3aa: CASSLDRHVGEYQETQYF; j_gene: TRBJ2-5; d_gene: NA; abundance: NA; v_gene: TRBV7-6
CDR3nt: TGTGCCACCCGGGTAAGGGCTAGCGACTCCTACGAGCAGTACTTC; CDR3aa: CATRVRASDSYEQYF; j_gene: TRBJ2-7; d_gene: NA; abundance: once; v_gene: TRBV6-1
CDR3nt: TGTGCCAGTAGTATACCAATAAGACAGGGACGAAATCAGCCCCAGCATTTT; CDR3aa: CASSIPIRQGRNQPQHF; j_gene: TRBJ1-5; d_gene: TRBD1; abundance: NA; v_gene: TRBV19
CDR3nt: TGTGCCAGTAGCCAGGGAGACAAAAACATTCAGTACTTC; CDR3aa: CASSQGDKNIQYF; j_gene: TRBJ2-4; d_gene: NA; abundance: NA; v_gene: TRBV19
CDR3nt: TGTGCCAGCTCACGGACAGGGGCGGGGATGGATGAGCAGTTCTTC; CDR3aa: CASSRTGAGMDEQFF; j_gene: TRBJ2-1; d_gene: TRBD1; abundance: NA; v_gene: TRBV18
CDR3nt: TGTGCCAGCAGTTTATGGGCCCGGGGAAATCAGCCCCAGCATTTT; CDR3aa: CASSLWARGNQPQHF; j_gene: TRBJ1-5; d_gene: NA; abundance: NA; v_gene: TRBV27
CDR3nt: TGTGCCAGCAGCGCGATTGTAGGGGGCGGGCTAGCGGGAGGCACGAGTACTCCAGATACGCAGTATTTT; CDR3aa: CASSAIVGGGLAGGTSTPDTQYF; j_gene: TRBJ2-3; d_gene: TRBD2; abundance: NA; v_gene: TRBV13
CDR3nt: TGTGCCAGCAGCTTAACACAAATAACAGATACGCAGTATTTT; CDR3aa: CASSLTQITDTQYF; j_gene: TRBJ2-3; d_gene: NA; abundance: NA; v_gene: TRBV11-2